The 17 T cell receptor beta chains given below trace back to one sample, sequenced in a study of CD8+CD57+ T cells in acquired aplastic anemia. Those patients picked for sequencing had displayed CD8+CD57+ cell expansion on flow cytometry. Genomic DNA templated the TCR beta VDJ and CDR3 profiling. One entry per CDR3 protein, called by TCRdb with MiXCR from the reads. Found here are roughly 250,000 distinct CDR3 sequences, approximately 82% of them singletons; the top ten hold over 35%. The sample taken for sequencing was sorted CD4+, CD8+, or CD8+CD57+ T cells (not recorded which) from PBMCs. The receptor source for this set is a human donor with aplastic anemia.

On this clonotype itself: Since no conserved phenylalanine or tryptophan closes the CDR3, a read error is the likely cause. The DNA is left out, because the CDR3 cannot be placed on it with certainty; the CDR3 is given as TCRdb lists it. This rearrangement joins TRBV7-2 to TRBJ2-3; the DNA was not compared with TRBD1, the D call given in the table. From its first to its last residue, the CDR3 has 13 amino acids. CDR1 and CDR2 (germline): SGHTA, FQGNSA. The CDR3 loop is CASSLELAGARET.

V gene TRBV19 combines with J gene TRBJ2-7; a weak D match, TRBD1 (6 bases). CDR1 and CDR2 from the germline V gene are LNHDA and SQIVND (reference sequence). The CDR3 is made up of 16 amino acids. V was clipped by 9 bases and J by 6 bases, with 27 bases between them. CDR3 in amino acids: CASRKGRQASLAEQYV. CDR3 DNA: TGTGCCAGCAGAAAGGGACGACAGGCGAGCCTGGCCGAGCAGTACGTC.

The chain joins TRBV5-4 to TRBJ2-1; the D gene is possibly TRBD1 (6 bases). Germline V gene data show CDR1 as SGHNT and CDR2 as YYREEE (reference sequence). This CDR3 contains 14 residues. Trimming removed 5 bases at V and 8 bases at J, with 17 bases between. In DNA form, the CDR3 reads TGTGCCAGCAGGGAAGGACAGTGTAGGGATGAGCAGTTCTTC. Translated, it gives CASREGQCRDEQFF.

This clonotype appeared a few times. The rearrangement joins TRBV2 to TRBJ2-3; 10 nucleotides line up with TRBD2. This CDR3 spans 15 amino acids. The V gene end was trimmed by 10 bases and the J gene end by 4 bases; junction bases not matched to a gene: 11. Germline assignment: CDR1 SNHLY and CDR2 FYNNEI. DNA for the CDR3: TGTGCCAACATAGCTAGCGGGGGTCCCGCAGATACGCAGTATTTT. Protein product: CANIASGGPADTQYF.

The chain joins TRBV15 to TRBJ2-5; D possibly corresponds to TRBD2 (5 bases). V lost 11 bases to trimming and J lost 4 bases, with 20 bases between them. Germline loops: CDR1 LNHNV, CDR2 YYDKDF (reference sequence). The CDR3 has 14 residues. In nucleotides, the CDR3 is TGTGCCTGCAGCGCTAGCCCCGCGGGAGAGACCCAGTACTTC. Amino acid sequence: CACSASPAGETQYF.

The V call is TRBV11-3, the J call TRBJ2-1, with D possibly being TRBD2 (6 bases). Trimming removed 5 bases from V and 8 bases from J, with 22 bases in between. There are 16 residues in the CDR3. Germline CDR1 reads SGHNT; CDR2 reads YENEEA. The CDR3 sequence is CASSLHTSSGSDEQFF. The CDR3 DNA reads TGTGCCAGCAGCCTGCACACGAGCTCCGGGAGCGATGAGCAGTTCTTC. Full variable domain (outside the CDR3, taken from reference TRBV11-3 and TRBJ2-1): EAGVVQSPRYKIIEKKQPVAFWCNPISGHNTLYWYLQNLGQGPELLIRYENEEAVDDSQLPKDRFSAERLKGVDSTLKIQPAELGDSAVYLCASSLHTSSGSDEQFFGPGTRLTVL.

The V call is TRBV7-9, the J call TRBJ2-7; the D gene is possibly TRBD2 (6 bases). Trimming removed 3 bases at V and 4 bases at J, with 25 bases between. The CDR3 is 18 residues long. Germline V gene sequence: CDR1 SEHNR, CDR2 FQNEAQ (reference sequence). The CDR3 nucleotides are TGTGCCAGCAGCTTTCAAAGAGGCGGGGCGGGCGATGAGTACGAGCAGTACGTC. Protein: CASSFQRGGAGDEYEQYV.

The genes are TRBV11-1 and TRBJ1-5; the D is unclear. Germline-derived CDR1 and CDR2 are SGHAT and FQDESV (reference sequence). The V gene lost 6 bases and the J gene lost 3 bases, with 12 bases spanning the gap. The CDR3 totals 14 residues. CDR3: CASRNPYNNQPQHF. The DNA for the CDR3 is TGTGCCAGCAGAAATCCCTATAACAATCAGCCCCAGCATTTT.

This clonotype was picked up one time. V usage is TRBV7-8 and J usage is TRBJ2-7; TRBD2 matches at 13 bases. Germline CDR1 SGHVS, CDR2 FQNEAQ. This CDR3 has 18 residues. With 5 bases clipped from V and 4 bases from J, the junction kept 14 bases outside the gene matches. The CDR3 here is CASSPRTSGRAQAYEQYV. In DNA, the CDR3 is TGTGCCAGCAGCCCTCGGACTAGCGGGAGAGCCCAAGCTTACGAGCAGTACGTC.

V gene TRBV5-5 combines with J gene TRBJ2-4; 10 bases align to TRBD1. The V segment lost 2 bases and the J segment 8 bases; nucleotides outside the gene matches: 7. This CDR3 contains 15 residues. CDR1 SGHKS and CDR2 YYEKEE come from the germline V gene (reference sequence). CDR3 amino acids: CASSFQDRGVDIQYF. The DNA of the CDR3 is TGTGCCAGCAGCTTCCAGGACAGGGGGGTTGACATTCAGTACTTC. Full variable domain (remainder filled in from reference TRBV5-5 and TRBJ2-4): DAGVTQSPTHLIKTRGQQVTLRCSPISGHKSVSWYQQVLGQGPQFIFQYYEKEERGRGNFPDRFSARQFPNYSSELNVNALLLGDSALYLCASSFQDRGVDIQYFGAGTRLSVL.

This clonotype has a single count. In this CDR3 the conserved last residue, phenylalanine or tryptophan, is missing, so a read error is likely. The DNA is omitted, as the CDR3 cannot be located on it reliably, and the CDR3 follows TCRdb's listing. The chain employs TRBV7-9 and TRBJ2-3; TRBD1 is the table's D call, not checked against the DNA. The CDR3 comprises 13 residues, both ends counted. Germline loops: CDR1 SEHNR, CDR2 FQNEAQ (reference sequence). The CDR3 protein is CASGFGRSGGRDE.

Regarding this clonotype: Likely a read error: the CDR3 ends without its conserved phenylalanine or tryptophan. The DNA is omitted, as the CDR3 cannot be located on it reliably, and the CDR3 follows TCRdb's listing. The chain combines TRBV20-1 with TRBJ2-1; the table assigns TRBD2, which was not confirmed against the DNA. The germline CDR1 and CDR2 sequences are DFQATT and SNEGSKA (reference sequence). The CDR3 is 8 amino acids in total, end residues counted. CDR3 amino acids: CSAYTSGG.

This sequence joins TRBV19 and TRBJ2-1; TRBD2 is a possible D gene (5 bases). Trimming shortened V by 3 bases and J by 5 bases, and 14 bases separated the two germline ends. The CDR3 length is 15 residues. The germline V gene has CDR1 LNHDA and CDR2 SQIVND (reference sequence). CDR3 sequence (DNA): TGTGCCAGTAGTATTACTAGTGGGAGCCACAATGAGCAGTTCTTC. This gives the protein CASSITSGSHNEQFF.

This clonotype has a single count. This may come from a read error, since a much larger clone is one base off. No conserved phenylalanine or tryptophan is present at the end of the CDR3, so a read error is the likely explanation. It is unclear where the CDR3 begins or ends on the DNA, so no DNA is shown, and the CDR3 is as TCRdb lists it. The CDR3 spells CASSLGRVPSGAN. The chain links TRBV7-2 to TRBJ2-3; the table's D call of TRBD2 was not tested on the DNA. The CDR3 totals 13 residues, both ends included. Germline-derived CDR1 and CDR2 are SGHTA and FQGNSA.

The chain employs TRBV7-2 and TRBJ1-6, with no clear D. Germline CDR1 is SGHTA and CDR2 is FQGNSA. The CDR3 covers 14 residues. V was cut by 3 bases and J by 7 bases, with 10 bases left in between. CDR3 coding DNA: TGTGCCAGCAGCTTCCTGGGCGGAAATTCACCCCTCCACTTT. It encodes CASSFLGGNSPLHF. The whole variable domain, filled in from reference TRBV7-2 and TRBJ1-6, reads GAGVSQSPSNKVTEKGKDVELRCDPISGHTALYWYRQSLGQGLEFLIYFQGNSAPDKSGLPSDRFSAERTGGSVSTLTIQRTQQEDSAVYLCASSFLGGNSPLHFGNGTRLTVT.

This chain links TRBV10-1 with TRBJ1-1; no definite D call. This CDR3 comprises 12 residues. With 11 bases removed from V and 0 bases from J, the gap between germline ends came to 10 bases. Germline CDR1 and CDR2: WNHNN and SYGVQD (reference sequence). The CDR3 nucleotides are TGCGCCCCGTTCGCTCTGAACACTGAAGCTTTCTTT. Residues: CAPFALNTEAFF.

The genes are TRBV7-8 and TRBJ2-3; perhaps D is TRBD1 or TRBD2 (6 bases each). V lost 5 bases and J lost 13, with 16 bases in between. Germline CDR1 SGHVS, CDR2 FQNEAQ. The CDR3 length is 12 residues. The CDR3 sequence is CASSVGGGPEYF. In DNA, the CDR3 is TGTGCCAGCAGCGTAGGGGGAGGTCCGGAGTATTTT.